Listed below are T cell receptor beta chains from one sample, sequenced in a study of vaccination and CD4 T cells after COVID-19. TCRdb recomputed calls from the PCR reads with MiXCR, one row per CDR3 protein. The sample yields 10,000 to 15,000 distinct CDR3 sequences, roughly 50% seen once. Antigen specificity for these receptors is unknown. The specimen sequenced was CD4+ T cells from blood, cultured in vitro. Receptor source: a human donor who had recovered from COVID-19. Both conserved end residues are part of each CDR3. A row's size may be missing; if present it is once, few, many or a size class.

clone_size cdr3_length v_call cdr3_aa
once 15 TRBV10-3 CAISPGVGRDTEAFF
. 12 TRBV19 CASSIKVHEQFF
few 14 TRBV29-1 CSVEPPDGNYGYTF
few 14 TRBV2 CASSQLRGDNEQFF
. 13 TRBV7-3 CASSRGPNQPQHF
. 17 TRBV20-1 CSARDRRTGWINQPQHF
few 20 TRBV24-1 CATSPSGGGHLSSGANVLTF
few 12 TRBV20-1 CSAAGYGNTIYF
. 15 TRBV7-9 CASSFRPVAQETQYF
. 14 TRBV10-3 CAIIDRGSSQPQHF
. 15 TRBV4-2 CASSQERTSRTEQFF
. 16 TRBV7-2 CASSLRPRTDLYEQYF
. 14 TRBV5-4 CASRSGTVSGELFF
. 13 TRBV5-5 CASSQDRSDTQYF
. 14 TRBV7-2 CASSLARGDQPQHF
. 13 TRBV12-3/TRBV12-4 CASSYRINYEQYF
. 13 TRBV6-1 CASKSGGTGELFF
. 18 TRBV20-1 CSARGLAGLVTSYNEQFF
few 13 TRBV20-1 CSAEMGASYEQYF
. 15 TRBV10-1 CASGRGGSSSYEQYF
few 15 TRBV21-1 CASSVSGRLSYEQYF
. 14 TRBV6-1 CASRAGTENNEQFF
. 13 TRBV12-3/TRBV12-4 CASSLAKGPKPFF
. 14 TRBV19 CASIGFANTGELFF
. 16 TRBV21-1 CASSKNRARGNQPQHF
few 16 TRBV27 CASSFYVGQDNSPLHF
. 12 TRBV15 CATSRGAYEQYF
. 16 TRBV18 CASSPLDSGTRDGYTF
. 19 TRBV7-4 CASSSSRQGQTTMNTEAFF
. 12 TRBV12-3/TRBV12-4 CAEGRSGNTIYF
medium-sized 15 TRBV5-4 CASSFTSGDTDTQYF
few 12 TRBV20-1 CSASRLGQPQHF
few 12 TRBV20-1 CSASGGAGLAFF
. 15 TRBV12-3/TRBV12-4 CASSFSSGQNQPQHF
. 15 TRBV7-2 CASSRLAGANGEQYF
once 12 TRBV6-1 CASTQTSTEQYF
few 16 TRBV2 CASSEAPAGGQDTQYF
few 15 TRBV2 CASSEWAGGVDEQYF